This TCR beta chain comes out of a study of T cell changes during pregnancy in multiple sclerosis. The ends lost 7 bases at V and 7 bases at J; junction bases unmatched: 5. Germline V gene sequence: CDR1 SQVTM, CDR2 ANQGSEA. The CDR3 runs 13 residues. Repertoires were generated with immunoSEQ multiplex PCR, while TCRdb's copy carries only in-frame clones and drops some. The sample lists about 38,000 clones; 90% were seen once. The sequences come from CD4+ T cells from peripheral blood mononuclear cells, collected in the second trimester of pregnancy. J is TRBJ2-1 and V is TRBV29-1; TRBD2 agrees at 12 bases. The TCR originated in a female donor with multiple sclerosis, enrolled in a pregnancy study. The CDR3 protein is CSGTSGNTNEQFF. The CDR3 DNA follows: TGCAGCGGGACTAGCGGGAACACGAATGAGCAGTTCTTC.